This TCR beta chain was observed in a study of human T cells and chemical hapten exposure. Whole-study context: Subjects had 2% DPC placed on approximately 2 cm by approximately 2 cm of upper inner arm skin for sensitization. Diphenylcyclopropenone doses were given weekly to the scalps of patients across the roughly 24-week study. Mostly female, the patients presented with alopecia areata, totalis or universalis. Variability of per-sample TCR yields stemmed mainly from small differences in pooled library volume.

CDR1 and CDR2 (germline): SQVTM, ANQGSEA. V lost 1 base and J 4 bases, leaving 13 bases between the germline ends. The length of the CDR3 is 14 residues. The table lists this clonotype with a few counts. Sample time point: pre-sensitization, week 0. Specified treatment: therapeutic diphenylcyclopropenone sensitization with weekly scalp DPC. TCRdb ran MiXCR on the RACE reads and lists one entry per CDR3 protein. Seen here are under 110,000 distinct CDR3 sequences, 9% to 15% observed once, and the top ten hold over 1.5%. The sequence was collected from a woman aged 50 to 60 with alopecia areata. Some clones in this sample may be carry-over from other donors' samples. Sequenced material: whole blood, taken in connection with sensitization to the hapten diphenylcyclopropenone (DPC). The chain combines TRBV29-1 with TRBJ1-1; perhaps TRBD1 as D (5 bases). CDR3 residues: CSVEGFREGTEAFF. The CDR3 DNA reads TGCAGCGTTGAAGGGTTCAGGGAAGGCACTGAAGCTTTCTTT.